The T cell receptor beta chain under discussion was sequenced for a study of T cells in narcolepsy. Study at large: Enrolled donors included narcolepsy type 1 or type 2 patients and healthy controls. Notes on the study in general: No autoreactive T cell clone sequences appeared in some memory CD4+ repertoires. Same-patient CSF and blood CD4+ T cell clonotypes included HCRT-specific and TRIB2-specific autoreactive ones.

Clones were sequenced by immunoSEQ multiplex PCR, and TCRdb holds only the in-frame ones, with some missing. This sample has 25,000 to 35,000 clones, with roughly 80% found just once. Losses at the gene ends were 0 bases for V and 4 bases for J; bases not matched to a gene: 4. The length of the CDR3 is 15 residues. From germline, CDR1 is SGHRS and CDR2 YFSETQ. A note on this clone: What it recognizes is unknown.

This sequence was found in a human donor in good health. The chain links TRBV5-1 to TRBJ2-7, with 10 positions matching TRBD2. Sequencing input: memory (CD45RA-) CD4+ T cells from blood. The CDR3 protein is CASSLVAGGNYEQYF. The CDR3 DNA is TGCGCCAGCAGCTTGGTAGCGGGGGGTAATTACGAGCAGTACTTC.